Here is one TCR beta chain with its context. From germline, CDR1 is LNHDA and CDR2 SQIVND (reference sequence). This CDR3 spans 15 amino acids. J was trimmed by 10 bases and V by 4 bases; bases with no gene match: 11. Reverse transcribing all isolated RNA meant expressed TCRB transcripts were sequenced. The assay was immunoSEQ multiplex PCR, and TCRdb's table has in-frame clones only and misses some. The sample shows 400,000 to 600,000 clones, around 30% of them seen only once. This record comes from a study of beta chain features in type 1 diabetes. Material: naive CD4+ T cells from blood. This sequence joins TRBV19 and TRBJ2-1, with 9 bases matching TRBD2. The sequence was collected from a man aged 18 to 29 in good health. CDR3 nucleotide sequence: TGTGCCAGTAGTAAGACTAGCGGACTCCAGGCGGAGCAGTTCTTC. Translation: CASSKTSGLQAEQFF.